Shown below are 2 T cell receptor beta chains from a single sample sequenced in a study of T cell responses to AZD1222 COVID-19 vaccine. TCRdb's copy holds only in-frame clones and misses some; the assay was immunoSEQ multiplex PCR. Here the sample spans about 100,000 clones, around 87% being singletons. The sample was peripheral blood, taken 28 days after the second AZD1222 dose. The receptors stem from an adult who received the AZD1222 COVID-19 vaccine.

This chain links TRBV3-1 (or the pseudogene TRBV3-2) with TRBJ2-3; maybe TRBD2 (7 bases). CDR3 length: 12 amino acids. From germline, CDR1 is LGHDT and CDR2 YNNKEL (reference sequence). V was shortened by 4 bases and J by 9 bases, with 11 bases between the two germline ends. The CDR3 sequence: CASSPGRGTQYF. CDR3 nucleotides: TGTGCCAGCAGCCCAGGGAGGGGGACGCAGTATTTT.

V and J are TRBV7-2 and TRBJ2-3, with D unresolved. CDR1 is SGHTA and CDR2 is FQGNSA in the germline V gene. CDR3 length: 12 residues. Trimming removed 5 bases from V and 8 bases from J, with 11 bases in between. In DNA, the CDR3 is TGTGCCAGCAGCGCCTCGGAGAGTACGCAGTATTTT. Translation: CASSASESTQYF.